This TCR beta chain originates from a study of cytomegalovirus exposure and HLA in healthy donors. Study in general: The study's early data release held 75 million to 95 million unique TCRs from HLA-typed donors. Study-wide results and limits: According to a later analysis, most TCR beta chains associated with CMV appeared HLA-restricted.

Of note for this clone: Its target is unknown.

CDR1 and CDR2 (germline): MNHEY, SMNVEV (reference sequence). The CDR3 loop spans 16 amino acids. The ends were cut back, 5 bases at V and 2 bases at J, with 19 bases in the middle. Primers included in the PCR were 60 Vbeta and 13 Jbeta primers. Sequencing used immunoSEQ multiplex PCR; TCRdb keeps in-frame clones, though not all of them. The sample consists of 200,000 or so clones, over 65% of them appearing once. The specimen sequenced was PBMCs. This sequence was found in a woman aged 25-40 years in good health and CMV-seronegative. V and J are TRBV27 and TRBJ2-7; D remains unclear. The CDR3: CASSPSVGSITYEQYF. As DNA, the CDR3 is TGTGCCAGCAGTCCCAGTGTTGGTAGCATTACCTACGAGCAGTACTTC.